This record covers a single TCR beta chain. The antigen remains unidentified. It was with 60 Vbeta and 13 Jbeta primers that the PCR ran. This table comes from immunoSEQ multiplex PCR, and its TCRdb copy is limited to in-frame clones, with some not included. The data contain 100,000 to 150,000 clones, 70% to 80% of them singletons. Germline V CDR1 and CDR2: MNHNS, SASEGT. V was cut by 7 bases and J by 5 bases, with 12 bases left in between. This CDR3 region has 13 residues. This record belongs to a study of cytomegalovirus exposure and HLA in healthy donors. Study details: Prior work identified 100 million to 130 million unique TCR beta sequences in around 170 million T cells.

Overall study results and limits: One later analysis reportedly identified an Asian-associated ancestry cluster that showed fewer N-insertions than the roughly 600-donor mean.

This TCR derives from a man in his forties in good health and CMV-seropositive. Sequenced material: PBMCs. This chain connects TRBV6-1 to TRBJ2-1, with a tentative D call TRBD2 (5 bases). The CDR3 coding sequence is TGTGCCAGCACCCGGGGTGGGAACAATGAGCAGTTCTTC. As protein: CASTRGGNNEQFF.